This T cell receptor (beta chain) appears in the sequencing data of a study of CD8 T cells in ankylosing spondylitis. Germline V CDR1 and CDR2: MDHEN, SYDVKM. CDR3 length: 14 amino acids. V was shortened by 3 bases and J by 3 bases, with 12 bases between the two germline ends. TCRdb re-analysed the 5' RACE reads in MiXCR, keeping a single row per CDR3 protein. The table includes under 300,000 distinct CDR3 sequences, approximately 20% detected once. The origin of this receptor is a male donor with ankylosing spondylitis or in good health (not recorded which). Sequenced sample: blood, either unsorted or a sorted T cell fraction (not recorded which). The V and J genes are TRBV28 and TRBJ2-7; the D gene is possibly TRBD1 (5 bases). The chain's CDR3 is CASSLYQGSYEQYF. The CDR3 DNA reads TGTGCCAGCAGTTTGTACCAGGGAAGCTACGAGCAGTACTTC.